These 22 T cell receptor beta chains originate from one sample sequenced in a study of blood T cell repertoires in COVID-19. Assay used: immunoSEQ multiplex PCR; TCRdb lists only in-frame clones, some missing. The profile shows about 48,000 clones, roughly 84% of them singletons. The sequencing input was peripheral blood. The source is a woman aged 60-75 years with acute or convalescent COVID-19.

This clone was observed once. The CDR3: CASSPGLGVSTDTQYF. The CDR3 DNA is TGTGCCAGCAGCCCCGGACTAGGTGTTAGCACAGATACGCAGTATTTT. This rearrangement joins TRBV6-6 to TRBJ2-3, with 7 bases aligning to TRBD2. J gave up 0 bases and V 6 bases, and 9 bases lay outside the gene matches. The germline gives CDR1 MNHNY, CDR2 SVGAGI (reference sequence). The CDR3 length is 16 residues.

This chain connects TRBV5-1 to TRBJ2-3, with D maybe TRBD2 (6 bases). Trimming stripped 0 bases from V and 2 bases from J, with 10 bases between. Germline CDR1 SGHRS, CDR2 YFSETQ. CDR3 length: 15 amino acids. DNA of the CDR3: TGCGCCAGCAGCTTGGCCAGCGGGTCCACAGATACGCAGTATTTT. This translates into CASSLASGSTDTQYF. The full variable domain, rest sourced from reference TRBV5-1 and TRBJ2-3, is KAGVTQTPRYLIKTRGQQVTLSCSPISGHRSVSWYQQTPGQGLQFLFEYFSETQRNKGNFPGRFSGRQFSNSRSEMNVSTLELGDSALYLCASSLASGSTDTQYFGPGTRLTVL.

The chain combines TRBV6-5 with TRBJ1-2; no definite D call. CDR3 length: 14 amino acids. The ends were cut back, 1 base at V and 2 bases at J, with 8 bases in the middle. Germline V lookup: CDR1 MNHEY, CDR2 SVGAGI. The CDR3 region has the DNA TGTGCCAGCAGTTACTTGTCAGCGAACTATGGCTACACCTTC. Its translation is CASSYLSANYGYTF.

In DNA form, the CDR3 reads TGCACCAGCAAAACTAGCGCGTACAATGAGCAGTTCTTC. Amino acids: CTSKTSAYNEQFF. V gene TRBV1 combines with J gene TRBJ2-1; the DNA was not compared with TRBD2, the D call given in the table. TRBV1 is an annotated pseudogene. This CDR3 is built from 13 residues.

This clone came up a few times. This same CDR3 is encoded by further DNA sequences in the sample. This chain uses TRBV7-2 with TRBJ2-7; 7 bases align to TRBD2. The germline V gene has CDR1 SGHTA and CDR2 FQGNSA. Trimming took 0 bases from V and 9 from J; bases not matched to a gene: 11. The CDR3 loop spans 15 amino acids. The CDR3: CASSLAGLVGFGQYF. The CDR3 DNA sequence: TGTGCCAGCAGCTTAGCCGGACTAGTAGGTTTTGGGCAGTACTTC.

This clone has a single count. This sequence joins TRBV5-1 and TRBJ2-5; D not resolved. CDR1 is SGHRS, CDR2 YFSETQ, per germline. The V end was cut by 1 base, the J end by 5 bases, with 12 bases between. The CDR3 is 14 amino acids. The DNA of the CDR3 is TGCGCCAGCAGCTTGTACAGTGGGTGGGAGACCCAGTACTTC. Protein: CASSLYSGWETQYF.

V usage is TRBV9 and J usage is TRBJ2-7; the match to TRBD1 covers 10 bases. Germline V gives CDR1 SGDLS, CDR2 YYNGEE. V lost 0 bases to trimming and J lost 2 bases; unmatched junction nucleotides: 5. The CDR3 sequence is 16 residues long. The CDR3 coding sequence is TGTGCCAGCAGCGTAGATGGGGGACAGGGGACCTACGAGCAGTACTTC. Its translation: CASSVDGGQGTYEQYF. The complete variable domain, with remaining parts taken from reference TRBV9 and TRBJ2-7, reads DSGVTQTPKHLITATGQRVTLRCSPRSGDLSVYWYQQSLDQGLQFLIQYYNGEERAKGNILERFSAQQFPDLHSELNLSSLELGDSALYFCASSVDGGQGTYEQYFGPGTRLTVT.

The V and J genes are TRBV3-1 (or the pseudogene TRBV3-2) and TRBJ2-2; 10 positions agree with TRBD2. The V gene's germline CDR1 is LGHDT and CDR2 YNNKEL (reference sequence). This CDR3 region has 13 residues. For the CDR3, the DNA is TGTCCCCAGCGGGGGGGGACCACCGGGGAGCTGTTTTTT. The encoded protein is CPQRGGTTGELFF.

The CDR3 protein is CASLSGGSNTGELFF. The DNA for the CDR3 is TGTGCCAGCTTGTCTGGAGGCAGCAACACCGGGGAGCTGTTTTTT. This chain links TRBV2 with TRBJ2-2; perhaps TRBD2 as D (5 bases). This CDR3 region has 15 residues. Germline CDR1 is SNHLY and CDR2 is FYNNEI. The ends were cut back, 8 bases at V and 2 bases at J, with 15 bases in the middle. The whole variable domain, remainder taken from reference TRBV2 and TRBJ2-2, is EPEVTQTPSHQVTQMGQEVILRCVPISNHLYFYWYRQILGQKVEFLVSFYNNEISEKSEIFDDQFSVERPDGSNFTLKIRSTKLEDSAMYFCASLSGGSNTGELFFGEGSRLTVL.

The chain employs TRBV7-8 and TRBJ2-3; 12 bases map to TRBD2. Germline V gives CDR1 SGHVS, CDR2 FQNEAQ. V shed 0 bases and J 5 bases; nucleotides not matched to a gene: 6. This CDR3 is built from 17 residues. The CDR3 sequence is CASSLALLAGGGDTQYF. CDR3 nucleotide sequence: TGTGCCAGCAGCTTAGCCCTCCTAGCGGGAGGGGGAGATACGCAGTATTTT.

The chain carries TRBV18 and TRBJ1-2; the match to TRBD1 covers 7 bases. The germline V gene has CDR1 KGHSH and CDR2 LQKENI. The CDR3 loop spans 16 amino acids. Losses at the gene ends were 2 bases for V and 1 base for J; bases not matched to a gene: 7. CDR3 in amino acids: CASSPETGWLNYGYTF. For the CDR3, the DNA is TGTGCCAGCTCACCAGAGACAGGGTGGCTTAACTATGGCTACACCTTC.

The chain employs TRBV7-3 and TRBJ2-5, with 7 bases fitting TRBD2. This CDR3 spans 15 amino acids. Germline CDR1 reads SGHTA; CDR2 reads FQGTGA. J was trimmed by 5 bases and V by 1 base; bases with no gene match: 7. This chain's CDR3 is CASSLRAGVRETQYF. CDR3 nucleotides: TGTGCCAGCAGCTTAAGGGCGGGAGTACGGGAGACCCAGTACTTC.

The chain carries TRBV5-1 and TRBJ1-2, with D perhaps TRBD1 (6 bases). Trimming pared 4 bases from V and 5 bases from J, leaving 18 bases between. Per germline, CDR1 SGHRS and CDR2 YFSETQ. The CDR3 sequence is 15 residues long. The CDR3 DNA follows: TGCGCCAGCAGCCCGACCACCAACAGGGAATATGGCTACACCTTC. Translation gives CASSPTTNREYGYTF.

The chain has TRBV6-5 and TRBJ2-1, with 11 bases fitting TRBD2. V was pared by 6 bases and J by 4 bases, with 5 bases of the junction left unmatched. CDR3 length: 15 amino acids. Germline CDR1 is MNHEY and CDR2 is SVGAGI. CDR3 region: CASSKRLAGYNEQFF. The DNA for the CDR3 is TGTGCCAGCAGCAAAAGACTAGCGGGATACAATGAGCAGTTCTTC.

This rearrangement joins TRBV27 to TRBJ2-5; possible D gene TRBD2, 5 bases. Germline-derived CDR1 and CDR2 are MNHEY and SMNVEV (reference sequence). Trimming cost V 2 bases and J 2 bases, with 18 bases left between them. The CDR3 is 17 residues long. CDR3 DNA: TGTGCCAGCAGTTTAGAAGGCGCTAGCTGGGATCAAGAGACCCAGTACTTC. It translates to CASSLEGASWDQETQYF.

V and J are TRBV19 and TRBJ2-3; 8 nucleotides line up with TRBD2. CDR1 and CDR2 (germline): LNHDA, SQIVND (reference sequence). V lost 4 bases, J lost 6 bases, and 12 bases stayed unmatched. This CDR3 comprises 16 residues. This CDR3 reads CASSKAGVNHGDTQYF. The CDR3 DNA reads TGTGCCAGTAGTAAAGCGGGGGTCAACCACGGGGATACGCAGTATTTT.

This sequence joins TRBV5-1 and TRBJ1-3; D unclear. Trimming took off 0 bases at V and 4 bases at J, with 11 bases between the two ends. Germline CDR1 reads SGHRS; CDR2 reads YFSETQ. CDR3 size: 15 residues. CDR3 protein: CASSLAGGRGNTIYF. The CDR3 region has the DNA TGCGCCAGCAGCTTGGCCGGAGGGCGCGGAAACACCATATATTTT.

This clone was counted only a few times. This chain connects TRBV11-1 to TRBJ2-5; D perhaps matches TRBD2 (5 bases). The CDR3 runs to 16 residues. Germline V gene lookup returns CDR1 SGHAT and CDR2 FQDESV (reference sequence). Between the trimmed V and J ends, which lost 5 bases and 0 bases, there was a span of 16 bases. CDR3 coding DNA: TGTGCCAGCAGCCACCGACGGACTGCTGACCAAGAGACCCAGTACTTC. This codes for CASSHRRTADQETQYF. Using reference TRBV11-1 and TRBJ2-5 for the parts outside the CDR3, the full variable domain is EAEVAQSPRYKITEKSQAVAFWCDPISGHATLYWYRQILGQGPELLVQFQDESVVDDSQLPKDRFSAERLKGVDSTLKIQPAELGDSAMYLCASSHRRTADQETQYFGPGTRLLVL.

This clone was seen only once. The chain joins TRBV5-1 to TRBJ1-2, with 8 bases lining up with TRBD1. The CDR3 is 17 amino acids. Germline V lookup: CDR1 SGHRS, CDR2 YFSETQ. Trimming cost V 0 bases and J 4 bases; bases outside gene matches: 11. CDR3: CASSLDGRGRPAYGYTF. In nucleotides, the CDR3 is TGCGCCAGCAGCTTGGATGGCAGGGGGCGCCCCGCCTATGGCTACACCTTC.

This chain links TRBV11-1 with TRBJ2-1, with a tentative D call TRBD1 (5 bases). V was shortened by 1 base and J by 9 bases, with 7 bases between the two germline ends. This CDR3 spans 12 amino acids. Per germline, CDR1 SGHAT and CDR2 FQDESV (reference sequence). CDR3 nucleotides: TGTGCCAGCAGCTTAGTGGGGCGTGAGCAGTTCTTC. It is translated as CASSLVGREQFF. The variable domain in full, completed from reference TRBV11-1 and TRBJ2-1, reads EAEVAQSPRYKITEKSQAVAFWCDPISGHATLYWYRQILGQGPELLVQFQDESVVDDSQLPKDRFSAERLKGVDSTLKIQPAELGDSAMYLCASSLVGREQFFGPGTRLTVL.

Relative to its sample, this clone is medium-sized. The genes are TRBV4-2 and TRBJ2-1, with 11 bases that match TRBD2. Per germline, CDR1 LGHNA and CDR2 YNFKEQ. The V and J ends lost 0 bases and 8 bases, in that order; junction bases with no gene match: 6. This CDR3 is 16 amino acids long. DNA for the CDR3: TGTGCCAGCAGCCAAGAGACTAGCGGGATGGGGGATGAGCAGTTCTTC. This codes for CASSQETSGMGDEQFF.

The rearrangement links TRBV10-3 to TRBJ2-7, with TRBD2 matching 8 bases. CDR1 ENHRY and CDR2 SYGVKD come from the germline V gene. V dropped 2 bases and J dropped 0; count of bases not matched to a gene: 6. This CDR3 region has 16 residues. The CDR3 sequence is CAISETAGGSSYEQYF. In DNA, the CDR3 is TGTGCCATCAGTGAGACGGCGGGGGGCAGCTCCTACGAGCAGTACTTC.